This T cell receptor beta chain stems from a study of blood T cell repertoires in COVID-19. Assay: immunoSEQ multiplex PCR; the TCRdb copy retains only in-frame clones and omits some. The repertoire holds tens of thousands of clones, with 70% to 90% as singletons. V lost 5 bases, J lost 5 bases, and 11 bases stayed unmatched. The CDR3 is 16 residues long. Germline V gene sequence: CDR1 SGHNT, CDR2 YYREEE (reference sequence). This sequence originates from a woman aged 60-75 years with acute or convalescent COVID-19. The chain has TRBV5-4 and TRBJ2-2; TRBD1 matches 8 bases. The sequenced sample consisted of peripheral blood. The CDR3, as DNA: TGTGCCAGCAGGTTTCAGGGGGCGGACGTGACCGGGGAGCTGTTTTTT. It translates to CASRFQGADVTGELFF.